Sequencing of this T cell receptor (beta chain) was carried out in a study of control samples from healthy donors and cancer patients (dated by TCRdb to about 2020). The library was produced with the immunoSEQ multiplex PCR assay. TCRdb carries this immuneACCESS record with in-frame sequences only. Its versions omit some clonotypes, under half of them owing to an unresolved V gene in the studies checked, with the rest unexplained. This sample is represented by hundreds of thousands of clones; around 90% of them were singletons. 5% to 7% of the sample belongs to the ten largest clones. Remarks on this clone: The antigen this receptor binds is unknown. No base-level quality is on record; no much larger clone is a single base apart.

The TCR was taken from a man aged 35 to 55 with head and neck cancer. Sample: PBMCs.

The base sequence is TGTGCCAGCACCGGCCGGCAGGATCATTCCAACTATGGCTACACCTTC. Its translation is CASTGRQDHSNYGYTF. The chain uses TRBV7-9 and TRBJ1-2, with no confidently assigned D gene. The cysteine opens and the phenylalanine closes a CDR3 of 16 amino acids. The sequence is cut down to CDR3 DNA, 48 bases in frame from base 1. V gives up 7 bases and J gives up 2 bases, and the segment between their germline ends measures 20 bases. Based on the germline V gene (reference sequence), the CDR1 and CDR2 sequences are SEHNR and FQNEAQ.